These T cell receptor beta chains were read from a single sample in a study of regulatory T cells in long-lasting Graves disease. A single record per CDR3 protein comes from TCRdb applying MiXCR to the multiplex PCR reads. This table holds 300,000 to 400,000 distinct CDR3 sequences, roughly 21% found once. Here the sequenced sample was peripheral blood mononuclear cells (PBMCs), taken when the disease was refractory, from a patient treated with antithyroid drugs. Every receptor here comes from a female donor with Graves disease. CDR3s include the opening cysteine and the closing phenylalanine or tryptophan.

>TRBV18|TRBJ2-7
CASSLNRPPYEQYF
>TRBV2|TRBJ2-7
CASSEARGYEQYF
>TRBV28|TRBJ2-7
CASTTPGVGVSHKNSYEQYF
>TRBV5-1|TRBJ2-7
CASSPGGAASYEQYF
>TRBV12-3/TRBV12-4|TRBJ2-5
CASSFEAGAGETQYF
>TRBV24-1|TRBJ1-1
CATKGRQGPGYSDTEAFF
>TRBV28|TRBJ1-1
CASSLTPGTGSPEAFF
>TRBV7-9|TRBJ2-4
CASSRGGAKNIQYF
>TRBV7-2|TRBJ1-6
CASRAAGSYNSPLHF
>TRBV6-2/TRBV6-3|TRBJ2-3
CASSERGGTDTQYF
>TRBV30|TRBJ2-4
CAWNVKGQTKNIQYF
>TRBV3-1|TRBJ2-7
CASSQGAGVYEQYF